The clone carrying this TCR beta chain has just a few counts. Its cognate antigen is unknown. Template-switching 5'RACE yielded the TCR cDNA; a universal primer site and UMIs were added in the process. TCRdb redid the calling of the 5' RACE reads with MiXCR, one entry per CDR3 protein. Among about 360,000 distinct CDR3 sequences listed, approximately 6% were seen once. This sample was taken from a study of T cells after yellow fever vaccination. Study at large: SMART-Seq v4 Ultra Low Input served to prepare low-cell-number fractions.

Findings of the study overall: The secondary T-cell response peaked on day 5, not day 15, but was weaker. Reappearing after the booster were most of the clones from primary vaccination (almost 97% CD4, around 88% CD8).

The clonotype was recovered from a man aged 25 to 40 who received the YFV17D yellow fever vaccine. The material sequenced was PBMCs, taken 5 days after the yellow fever booster vaccination.

CDR3 sequence: CASITGTGTNEQYF. In DNA form, the CDR3 reads TGTGCCAGCATCACCGGGACAGGGACGAACGAGCAGTACTTC. The rearrangement uses TRBV7-2 and TRBJ2-7; TRBD1 aligns across 9 bases. The length of the CDR3 is 14 residues. Losses at the gene ends were 7 bases for V and 5 bases for J; bases not matched to a gene: 9. Germline loops: CDR1 SGHTA, CDR2 FQGNSA.